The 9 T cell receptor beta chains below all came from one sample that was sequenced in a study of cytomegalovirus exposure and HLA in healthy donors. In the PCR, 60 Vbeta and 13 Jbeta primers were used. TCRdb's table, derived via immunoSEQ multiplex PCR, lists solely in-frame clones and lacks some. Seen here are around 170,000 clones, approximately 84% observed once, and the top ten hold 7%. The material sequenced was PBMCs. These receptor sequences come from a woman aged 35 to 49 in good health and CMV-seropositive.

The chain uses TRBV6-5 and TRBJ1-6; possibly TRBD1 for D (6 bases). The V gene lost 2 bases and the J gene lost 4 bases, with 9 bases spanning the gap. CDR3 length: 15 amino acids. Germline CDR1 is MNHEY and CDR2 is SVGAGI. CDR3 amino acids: CASSYGQGYNSPLHF. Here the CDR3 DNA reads TGTGCCAGCAGTTACGGCCAGGGGTATAATTCACCCCTCCACTTT.

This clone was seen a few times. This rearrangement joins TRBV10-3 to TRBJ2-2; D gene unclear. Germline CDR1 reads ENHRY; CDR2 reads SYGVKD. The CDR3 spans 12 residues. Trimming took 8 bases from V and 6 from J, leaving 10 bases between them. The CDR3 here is CAIQLLSGELFF. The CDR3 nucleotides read TGTGCCATCCAACTACTGTCCGGGGAGCTGTTTTTT.

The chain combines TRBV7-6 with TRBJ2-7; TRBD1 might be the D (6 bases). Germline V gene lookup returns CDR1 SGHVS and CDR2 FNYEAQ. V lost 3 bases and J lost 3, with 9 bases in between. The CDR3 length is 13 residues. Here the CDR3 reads CASSFAQGYEQYF. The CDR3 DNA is TGTGCCAGCAGCTTTGCACAGGGCTACGAGCAGTACTTC.

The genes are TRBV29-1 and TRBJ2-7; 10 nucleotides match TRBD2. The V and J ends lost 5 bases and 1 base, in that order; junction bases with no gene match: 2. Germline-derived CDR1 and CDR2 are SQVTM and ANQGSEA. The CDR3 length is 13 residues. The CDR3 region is CSVTSGVSYEQYF. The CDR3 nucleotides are TGCAGCGTTACTAGCGGGGTGTCCTACGAGCAGTACTTC.

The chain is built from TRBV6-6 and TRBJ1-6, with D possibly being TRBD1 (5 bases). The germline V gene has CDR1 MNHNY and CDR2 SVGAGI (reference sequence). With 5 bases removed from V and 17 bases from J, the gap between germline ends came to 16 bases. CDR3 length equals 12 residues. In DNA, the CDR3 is TGTGCCAGCAGTGAGATCGGACAATCGTTCCACTTT. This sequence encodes CASSEIGQSFHF.

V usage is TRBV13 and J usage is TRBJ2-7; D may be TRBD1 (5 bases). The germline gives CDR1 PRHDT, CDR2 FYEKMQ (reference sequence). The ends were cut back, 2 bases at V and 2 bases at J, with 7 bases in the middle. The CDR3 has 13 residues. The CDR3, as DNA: TGTGCCAGCAGCTTACAGGACACCTACGAGCAGTACTTC. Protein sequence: CASSLQDTYEQYF.

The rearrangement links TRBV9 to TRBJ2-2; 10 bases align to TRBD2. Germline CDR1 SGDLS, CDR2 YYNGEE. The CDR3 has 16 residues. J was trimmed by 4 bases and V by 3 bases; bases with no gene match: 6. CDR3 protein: CASSAERGGRTGELFF. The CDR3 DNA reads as TGTGCCAGCAGCGCAGAGCGGGGGGGCCGCACCGGGGAGCTGTTTTTT. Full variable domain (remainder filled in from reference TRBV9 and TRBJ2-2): DSGVTQTPKHLITATGQRVTLRCSPRSGDLSVYWYQQSLDQGLQFLIQYYNGEERAKGNILERFSAQQFPDLHSELNLSSLELGDSALYFCASSAERGGRTGELFFGEGSRLTVL.

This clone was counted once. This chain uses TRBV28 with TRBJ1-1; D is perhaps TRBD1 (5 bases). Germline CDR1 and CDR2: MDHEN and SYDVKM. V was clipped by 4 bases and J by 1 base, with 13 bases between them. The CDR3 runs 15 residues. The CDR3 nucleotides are TGTGCCAGCAGTTCCCCCCCGGGGGGGAACACTGAAGCTTTCTTT. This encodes CASSSPPGGNTEAFF.

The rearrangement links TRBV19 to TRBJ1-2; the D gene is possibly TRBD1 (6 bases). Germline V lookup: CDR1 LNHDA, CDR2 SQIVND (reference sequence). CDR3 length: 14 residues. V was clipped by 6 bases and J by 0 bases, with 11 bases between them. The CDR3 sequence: CASRGTPPNYGYTF. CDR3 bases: TGTGCCAGTAGAGGGACACCGCCTAACTATGGCTACACCTTC.